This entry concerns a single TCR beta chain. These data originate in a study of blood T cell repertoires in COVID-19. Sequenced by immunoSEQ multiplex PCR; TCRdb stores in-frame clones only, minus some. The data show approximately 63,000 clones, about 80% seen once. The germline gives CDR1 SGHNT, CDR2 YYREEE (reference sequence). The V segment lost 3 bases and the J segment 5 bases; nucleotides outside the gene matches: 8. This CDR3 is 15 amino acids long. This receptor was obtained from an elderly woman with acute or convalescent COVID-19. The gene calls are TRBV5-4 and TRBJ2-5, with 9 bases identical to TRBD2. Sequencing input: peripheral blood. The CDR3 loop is CASSSASGTGETQYF. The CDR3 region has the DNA TGTGCCAGCAGCTCAGCTAGCGGGACTGGCGAGACCCAGTACTTC.